The clone carrying this T cell receptor (beta chain) was detected once. With 60 Vbeta and 13 Jbeta primers, the PCR was carried out. The data were produced by immunoSEQ multiplex PCR, yet TCRdb's version contains in-frame clones alone and is incomplete. The top ten clones hold approximately 2.4% of a sample with approximately 140,000 clones, 70% to 85% of them seen once. The data were obtained in a study of cytomegalovirus exposure and HLA in healthy donors. Unmatched junction bases numbered 7, after V lost 8 bases and J lost 3 bases. The CDR3 extends over 15 amino acids. In germline, CDR1 is MNHNS, CDR2 SASEGT.

This chain links TRBV6-1 with TRBJ2-6; TRBD2 matches 7 bases. The TCR sequence derives from a male donor in good health and CMV-seronegative. The specimen sequenced was PBMCs. The CDR3 sequence is CASAIRGDGANVLTF. DNA for the CDR3: TGTGCCAGCGCCATCCGGGGGGATGGGGCCAACGTCCTGACTTTC.